Below, 21 T cell receptor beta chains from the same sample are listed, as sequenced in a study of shared clonotypes between healthy human individuals. TCRdb keeps only in-frame clones here, not all; method: immunoSEQ multiplex PCR. The profile shows about 600,000 clones, roughly four fifths of them singletons. The sequencing sample was made of PBMCs. Receptor source: a woman aged 40 to 50 in good health. Some clones in this sample may be carry-over from other donors' samples.

For this clone: Different DNA sequences within this sample yield the same CDR3. The chain has TRBV5-1 and TRBJ2-3, with D uncertain. Germline V gene data show CDR1 as SGHRS and CDR2 as YFSETQ. V was shortened by 3 bases and J by 3 bases, with 8 bases between the two germline ends. The CDR3 runs 13 residues. The CDR3: CASSSGSTDTQYF. CDR3 coding DNA: TGCGCCAGCAGCTCCGGGTCTACAGATACGCAGTATTTT.

The genes are TRBV6-1 and TRBJ1-3; D possibly corresponds to TRBD1 (6 bases). V was cut by 9 bases and J by 3 bases, with 12 bases left in between. This CDR3 has 13 amino acids. Germline V gene sequence: CDR1 MNHNS, CDR2 SASEGT. CDR3 nucleotide sequence: TGTGCCAGTACCCGGGACAATGGAAACACCATATATTTT. This encodes CASTRDNGNTIYF.

V usage is TRBV2 and J usage is TRBJ1-3, with D perhaps TRBD1 (6 bases). Germline assignment: CDR1 SNHLY and CDR2 FYNNEI. The CDR3 sequence is 15 residues long. V was cut by 6 bases and J by 0 bases, with 12 bases left in between. CDR3 protein: CASRPRTVSGNTIYF. As DNA, the CDR3 is TGTGCCAGCAGACCACGGACAGTCTCTGGAAACACCATATATTTT.

V and J are TRBV28 and TRBJ1-1; the match to TRBD1 covers 8 bases. The CDR3 is 14 amino acids. Trimming took 6 bases from V and 4 from J; bases not matched to a gene: 7. Germline V gene data show CDR1 as MDHEN and CDR2 as SYDVKM. The CDR3 nucleotides read TGTGCCAGCAGAAGGACAGGGCTGAGCACTGAAGCTTTCTTT. It encodes CASRRTGLSTEAFF.

This clone appeared a few times. The CDR3 protein is CASKEQGTDTQYF. CDR3 DNA: TGTGCCAGCAAAGAACAGGGGACAGATACGCAGTATTTT. The rearrangement uses TRBV6-6 and TRBJ2-3, with 7 positions matching TRBD1. CDR1 is MNHNY, CDR2 SVGAGI, per germline (reference sequence). The CDR3 is 13 amino acids. The V segment lost 7 bases and the J segment 3 bases; nucleotides outside the gene matches: 4.

This chain joins TRBV7-9 and TRBJ1-2; a possible D gene is TRBD1 (5 bases). Germline V gene lookup returns CDR1 SEHNR and CDR2 FQNEAQ (reference sequence). Trimming took 6 bases from V and 0 from J, leaving 8 bases between them. This CDR3 has 13 residues. The CDR3 protein is CASSQDTNYGYTF. The CDR3 coding sequence is TGTGCCAGCAGTCAGGACACTAACTATGGCTACACCTTC.

The rearrangement joins TRBV7-8 to TRBJ2-6; weak D call: TRBD1 (6 bases). The CDR3 totals 22 residues. Germline values: CDR1 SGHVS, CDR2 FQNEAQ. V was trimmed by 5 bases and J by 2 bases, leaving 31 bases between them. CDR3 nucleotide sequence: TGTGCCAGCAGCACCCGAACAGGGCCCCTTCCCTCCGAAAGGCCTGGGGCCAACGTCCTGACTTTC. As protein: CASSTRTGPLPSERPGANVLTF.

The chain has TRBV15 and TRBJ2-7; 11 bases align to TRBD1. CDR3 length: 16 amino acids. In germline, CDR1 is LNHNV, CDR2 YYDKDF (reference sequence). With V trimmed by 2 bases and J by 4 bases, 7 bases remained unmatched. CDR3 sequence (DNA): TGTGCCACCAGCAGACGAGGACAGGGGGCATCGTACGAGCAGTACTTC. It encodes CATSRRGQGASYEQYF.

Concerning this clone: The identical CDR3 is also encoded by other nucleotide sequences in the sample. V usage is TRBV11-2 and J usage is TRBJ1-2, with a weak D call TRBD1 (5 bases). Germline loops: CDR1 SGHAT, CDR2 FQNNGV. V was trimmed by 5 bases and J by 2 bases, leaving 15 bases between them. The CDR3 consists of 15 residues. The CDR3 reads CASSPGTGRNYGYTF. The CDR3 bases are TGTGCCAGCAGCCCCGGGACGGGACGCAACTATGGCTACACCTTC.

V usage is TRBV7-2 and J usage is TRBJ2-1, with 11 nucleotides matching TRBD1. J was trimmed by 9 bases and V by 5 bases; bases with no gene match: 6. There are 14 residues in the CDR3. CDR1 and CDR2 (germline): SGHTA, FQGNSA. The DNA of the CDR3 is TGTGCCAGCAGCACCCGGACAGGGGGCTTTGAGCAGTTCTTC. Protein product: CASSTRTGGFEQFF.

V usage is TRBV28 and J usage is TRBJ2-3, with 7 bases aligning to TRBD2. Trimming removed 6 bases from V and 0 bases from J; junction bases left unmatched: 9. The germline V gene has CDR1 MDHEN and CDR2 SYDVKM. The CDR3 covers 16 residues. CDR3 protein: CASSPWGGASTDTQYF. The CDR3 coding sequence is TGTGCCAGCAGCCCTTGGGGGGGAGCTAGCACAGATACGCAGTATTTT.

The chain carries TRBV7-2 and TRBJ2-5, with D unresolved. The CDR3 runs to 14 residues. The germline V and J ends were trimmed by 2 bases and 1 base, with 8 bases remaining between them. Germline V gene sequence: CDR1 SGHTA, CDR2 FQGNSA. CDR3 in amino acids: CASSLPLPQETQYF. CDR3 DNA: TGTGCCAGCAGCTTACCCCTCCCCCAAGAGACCCAGTACTTC.

Comments on this clone: This likely reflects a read error, since a far larger clone is one base away. The chain uses TRBV4-2 and TRBJ2-7, with D perhaps matching TRBD1 or TRBD2 (5 bases each). This CDR3 has 18 amino acids. Germline CDR1 LGHNA, CDR2 YNFKEQ. The V and J ends lost 1 base and 2 bases respectively, with 21 bases between them. CDR3 sequence reads: CASSQGPPGTSIPYEQYF. The CDR3 nucleotides are TGTGCCAGCAGCCAAGGTCCCCCCGGGACCTCGATCCCCTACGAGCAGTACTTC.

A remark on this clone: A clone one base away is much larger, so this may be a read error. Other DNA sequences within the sample encode an identical CDR3. This chain uses TRBV10-2 with TRBJ2-5; a weak D match, TRBD2 (5 bases). The CDR3 is 15 amino acids. From germline, CDR1 is WSHSY and CDR2 SAAADI. In DNA form, the CDR3 reads TGTGCCAGCAGTGAGTCCCGGGGTGGTCGAGAGACCCAGTACTTC. Amino acid sequence: CASSESRGGRETQYF.

This sequence joins TRBV11-2 and TRBJ2-5, with D possibly TRBD1 on 6 matching bases. Germline V gives CDR1 SGHAT, CDR2 FQNNGV. V lost 3 bases, J lost 5 bases, and 13 bases lay in between. This CDR3 has 14 residues. CDR3 loop: CASSFRGSGETQYF. In DNA, the CDR3 is TGTGCCAGCAGCTTCAGGGGATCTGGGGAGACCCAGTACTTC.

The chain combines TRBV11-2 with TRBJ1-1; possible D gene TRBD1, 6 bases. Germline CDR1 and CDR2: SGHAT and FQNNGV. Trimming cost V 4 bases and J 5 bases, with 14 bases left between them. This CDR3 is 14 amino acids long. The CDR3 DNA reads as TGTGCCAGCAGCTCCCTCCAGGGGTCGACTGAAGCTTTCTTT. It encodes CASSSLQGSTEAFF.

The CDR3 DNA reads as TGTGCCAGCAGCCAGGGAGGGATTGAAGCTTTCTTT. Amino acid sequence: CASSQGGIEAFF. V and J are TRBV28 and TRBJ1-1; weak D call: TRBD1 (5 bases). V lost 6 bases, J lost 7 bases, and 12 bases lay in between. Germline lookup yields CDR1 MDHEN and CDR2 SYDVKM. CDR3 length: 12 amino acids.

J is TRBJ1-2 and V is TRBV6-1; D gene uncertain. V was cut by 1 base and J by 4 bases, with 19 bases left in between. Germline V gene sequence: CDR1 MNHNS, CDR2 SASEGT. The CDR3 covers 17 residues. DNA for the CDR3: TGTGCCAGCAGTGAAGAGGTCATCGGCACTCGTTTCTATGGCTACACCTTC. This translates into CASSEEVIGTRFYGYTF.

This sequence joins TRBV14 and TRBJ2-2, with no clear D. CDR1 is SGHDN, CDR2 FVKESK, per germline. V gave up 4 bases and J gave up 1 base, with 1 base separating them. This CDR3 contains 12 residues. CDR3 residues: CASSLNTGELFF. CDR3 DNA sequence: TGTGCCAGCAGCCTGAACACCGGGGAGCTGTTTTTT.

This chain's CDR3 is CASSFDSEGRQYF. CDR3 DNA sequence: TGCGCCAGCAGCTTTGACTCCGAGGGTCGGCAGTATTTT. The chain links TRBV5-1 to TRBJ2-3; D perhaps matches TRBD2 (5 bases). The ends were cut back, 2 bases at V and 11 bases at J, with 15 bases in the middle. CDR1 is SGHRS and CDR2 is YFSETQ in the germline V gene. CDR3 length equals 13 residues.

V gene TRBV28 combines with J gene TRBJ2-1; D may be TRBD1 (6 bases). CDR3 length equals 12 residues. Trimming left V 2 bases short and J 11 bases short, with 10 bases between. The germline V gene encodes CDR1 MDHEN and CDR2 SYDVKM. The CDR3 loop is CASSLIGQKQFF. CDR3 bases: TGTGCCAGCAGTTTAATCGGACAGAAGCAGTTCTTC.